Listed below are T cell receptor beta chains from one sample, sequenced in a study of T cell responses to AZD1222 COVID-19 vaccine. TCRdb's table, derived via immunoSEQ multiplex PCR, lists solely in-frame clones and lacks some. The sample carries some 150,000 clones, 90% recorded once. This specimen consisted of peripheral blood, obtained on day 0 of AZD1222 vaccination. The source is an adult in good health. Both conserved end residues are part of each CDR3. D genes are given only for firm matches. Size values are once, few and many counts, or a class for expanded clones, and some rows have none.

>-|-|TRBV21-1|TRBJ1-1
CASSKALWSDRLNTEAFF
TGTGCCAGCAGCAAAGCGCTTTGGTCGGACAGGCTGAACACTGAAGCTTTCTTT
>-|-|TRBV28|TRBJ1-2
CASSPLEYNYGYTF
TGTGCCAGCAGTCCGTTGGAATACAACTATGGCTACACCTTC
>-|-|TRBV24-1|TRBJ1-1
CATSGPMNTEAFF
TGTGCCACCAGTGGCCCTATGAACACTGAAGCTTTCTTT
>-|-|TRBV2|TRBJ2-7
CASTRGTDRYEQYF
TGTGCCAGCACCCGGGGGACGGACCGATACGAGCAGTACTTC
>TRBD2|-|TRBV24-1|TRBJ2-3
CATSDSGSENTQYF
TGTGCCACCAGTGATAGCGGGAGTGAGAATACGCAGTATTTT
>-|-|TRBV21-1|TRBJ2-2
CASSKRERTGELFF
TGTGCCAGCAGCAAAAGAGAGCGCACCGGGGAGCTGTTTTTT
>TRBD1|-|TRBV9|TRBJ2-5
CASSGGQSETQYF
TGTGCCAGCAGCGGGGGACAGTCCGAGACCCAGTACTTC
>TRBD1|-|TRBV13|TRBJ2-2
CASSLGTGGTRPTGELFF
TGTGCCAGCAGCTTAGGGACAGGGGGCACTCGACCCACCGGGGAGCTGTTTTTT
>TRBD2|-|TRBV5-1|TRBJ2-5
CASSLLPGGAAETQYF
TGCGCCAGCAGCCTCCTACCGGGGGGGGCTGCGGAGACCCAGTACTTC
>-|-|TRBV7-9|TRBJ1-6
CASSPSENSPLHF
TGTGCCAGCAGCCCTAGCGAGAATTCACCCCTCCACTTT
>TRBD1|-|TRBV10-3|TRBJ1-1
CAISGTGGLNTEAFF
TGTGCCATCAGTGGGACAGGGGGCCTGAACACTGAAGCTTTCTTT
>TRBD1|-|TRBV10-3|TRBJ2-5
CAISESLGDRKETQYF
TGTGCCATCAGTGAGTCGTTAGGGGACAGAAAAGAGACCCAGTACTTC
>TRBD2|-|TRBV28|TRBJ2-1
CASSLRAGVPTSYNEQFF
TGTGCCAGCAGTCTCAGGGCGGGAGTTCCCACCTCCTACAATGAGCAGTTCTTC
>TRBD1|-|TRBV2|TRBJ2-1
CASGTGPIEQFF
TGTGCCAGCGGGACAGGCCCTATTGAGCAGTTCTTC
>TRBD2|-|TRBV4-2|TRBJ2-1
CASSQEVAGGFGEQFF
TGTGCCAGCAGCCAAGAGGTCGCGGGAGGTTTCGGCGAGCAGTTCTTC
>-|-|TRBV29-1|TRBJ1-1
CSVAQTLGFTEAFF
TGCAGCGTTGCCCAGACATTAGGGTTCACTGAAGCTTTCTTT
>TRBD1|-|TRBV5-1|TRBJ2-5
CASSFTAGQGIETQYF
TGCGCCAGCAGCTTTACTGCGGGACAGGGGATAGAGACCCAGTACTTC
>TRBD1|-|TRBV7-3|TRBJ1-2
CASSLTGQGYYGYTF
TGTGCCAGCAGCTTAACGGGACAGGGCTACTATGGCTACACCTTC
>TRBD2|-|TRBV5-1|TRBJ2-1
CASSLGLAGGPKYNEQFF
TGCGCCAGCAGCCTAGGTCTAGCGGGAGGGCCTAAGTACAATGAGCAGTTCTTC
>-|-|TRBV28|TRBJ1-2
CASKLRVGGYTF
TGTGCCAGCAAATTGAGGGTGGGAGGCTACACCTTC
>TRBD2|-|TRBV7-3|TRBJ2-5
CASSFSGRAGETQYF
TGTGCCAGCAGCTTCAGCGGGAGGGCCGGGGAGACCCAGTACTTC
>-|-|TRBV20-1|TRBJ2-7
CSASERSSYEQYF
TGCAGTGCTAGTGAGAGGAGCTCCTACGAGCAGTACTTC
>-|once|TRBV6-6|TRBJ1-1
CASTTTSTESEAFF
TGTGCCAGCACCACTACCTCCACAGAATCTGAAGCTTTCTTT
>-|-|TRBV4-1|TRBJ1-2
CASSQVTGNYGYTF
TGCGCCAGCAGCCAAGTCACAGGGAACTATGGCTACACCTTC
>-|-|TRBV18|TRBJ1-2
CASSDGQFYGYTF
TGTGCCAGCTCCGACGGACAGTTCTATGGCTACACCTTC
>-|-|TRBV7-9|TRBJ2-3
CASSLIADTQYF
TGTGCCAGCAGCTTAATCGCAGATACGCAGTATTTT
>-|-|TRBV25-1|TRBJ1-1
CASSDRRSDAFF
TGTGCCAGCAGTGACAGAAGGTCAGACGCTTTCTTT
>-|-|TRBV18|TRBJ1-5
CASSPSSDSNQPQHF
TGTGCCAGCTCACCATCGTCGGATAGCAATCAGCCCCAGCATTTT
>-|-|TRBV7-2|TRBJ1-5
CASSLGRDQPQHF
TGTGCCAGCAGCTTAGGGAGGGATCAGCCCCAGCATTTT
>TRBD2|once|TRBV7-2|TRBJ2-1
CASSTSGGNEQFF
TGTGCCAGCAGCACTAGCGGGGGCAATGAGCAGTTCTTC
>-|-|TRBV14|TRBJ1-1
CASSQEQYRNTEAFF
TGTGCCAGCAGCCAAGAGCAATACAGGAACACTGAAGCTTTCTTT
>TRBD2|-|TRBV27|TRBJ2-2
CASSPRTRSIPGELFF
TGTGCCAGCAGTCCTCGGACTAGAAGTATCCCCGGGGAGCTGTTTTTT
>TRBD1|once|TRBV15|TRBJ1-2
CATSRTGDVSYTF
TGTGCCACCAGCAGGACAGGGGACGTAAGCTACACCTTC
>TRBD2|-|TRBV10-3|TRBJ2-7
CAISEPGLAASYEQYF
TGTGCCATCAGTGAGCCGGGACTAGCGGCGTCCTACGAGCAGTACTTC
>-|-|TRBV7-3|TRBJ1-1
CASSLMDGSEAFF
TGTGCCAGCAGCTTAATGGACGGCTCCGAAGCTTTCTTT
>-|-|TRBV9|TRBJ1-3
CASSVRSSGNTIYF
TGTGCCAGCAGCGTTCGGAGCTCTGGAAACACCATATATTTT
>-|-|TRBV11-3|TRBJ2-1
CASSPGLVNSYNEQFF
TGTGCCAGCAGCCCGGGACTTGTAAACTCCTACAATGAGCAGTTCTTC
>TRBD1|once|TRBV18|TRBJ1-6
CASSPPKGGTGKSPLHF
TGTGCCAGCTCACCACCAAAAGGGGGGACAGGAAAGTCACCCCTCCACTTT
>-|-|TRBV5-1|TRBJ1-4
CASSLGSAFNGEKLFF
TGCGCCAGCAGCTTGGGGTCGGCTTTCAACGGTGAAAAACTGTTTTTT
>TRBD2|-|TRBV28|TRBJ2-3
CASSLLGTSGYTQYF
TGTGCCAGCAGTTTACTAGGGACTAGCGGGTATACGCAGTATTTT
>-|few|TRBV6-5|TRBJ2-1
CASIQYNEQFF
TGTGCCAGCATCCAGTACAATGAGCAGTTCTTC
>-|-|TRBV28|TRBJ2-7
CASSEPGPTYEQYF
TGTGCCAGCAGTGAACCGGGACCCACCTACGAGCAGTACTTC
>-|-|TRBV5-6|TRBJ2-7
CASTWGTDYEQYF
TGTGCCAGCACCTGGGGCACCGACTACGAGCAGTACTTC
>-|-|TRBV3-1/TRBV3-2|TRBJ2-7
CASSLSVLRGMEQYF
TGTGCCAGCAGCCTGTCAGTTCTCAGGGGTATGGAGCAGTACTTC
>TRBD2|-|TRBV7-9|TRBJ2-2
CASSPPTSGRNTGELFF
TGTGCCAGCAGCCCTCCGACTAGCGGGAGGAACACCGGGGAGCTGTTTTTT
>TRBD2|-|TRBV14|TRBJ2-1
CASSLGLAEYNEQFF
TGTGCCAGCAGCCTCGGGCTAGCGGAGTACAATGAGCAGTTCTTC
>-|-|TRBV7-9|TRBJ1-2
CASSLADLGYTF
TGTGCCAGCAGCTTAGCAGACCTTGGCTACACCTTC
>-|once|TRBV4-1|TRBJ2-3
CASSQVGSRDTQYF
TGCGCCAGCAGCCAAGTGGGGTCTCGTGATACGCAGTATTTT
>-|-|TRBV6-2/TRBV6-3|TRBJ1-6
CASSYAPGNNSPLHF
TGTGCCAGCAGTTACGCCCCCGGGAATAATTCACCCCTCCACTTT
>-|-|TRBV4-1|TRBJ1-2
CASSQVVEGPNYGYTF
TGCGCCAGCAGCCAAGTCGTCGAGGGGCCCAACTATGGCTACACCTTC
>-|-|TRBV18|TRBJ2-7
CASSKDRRSSYEQYF
TGTGCCAGCTCAAAAGACAGACGAAGCTCCTACGAGCAGTACTTC
>-|-|TRBV6-5|TRBJ2-5
CASSYYLESRQETQYF
TGTGCCAGCAGTTACTATCTGGAGTCCCGCCAGGAGACCCAGTACTTC
>-|-|TRBV20-1|TRBJ1-3
CSAEGRNTIYF
TGCAGTGCTGAGGGTAGAAACACCATATATTTT
>-|-|TRBV7-9|TRBJ2-5
CASSPEGGLGWKTQYF
TGTGCCAGCAGCCCGGAGGGGGGCCTTGGGTGGAAGACCCAGTACTTC
>TRBD2|few|TRBV9|TRBJ2-7
CASSLGEAGGLYEQYF
TGTGCCAGCAGCCTGGGCGAGGCGGGAGGGCTCTACGAGCAGTACTTC